The 26 T cell receptor beta chains listed next were all sequenced from one sample in a study of blood T cell repertoires in COVID-19. Clones were read by immunoSEQ multiplex PCR, and TCRdb kept only the in-frame ones, dropping some. The table shows approximately 70,000 clones, with roughly 77% occurring only once. Source material: peripheral blood. The receptor set was obtained from a woman aged 70-85 years with acute or convalescent COVID-19.

V is TRBV5-4 and J is TRBJ1-3; a possible D gene is TRBD1 (6 bases). The V gene's germline CDR1 is SGHNT and CDR2 YYREEE (reference sequence). V lost 0 bases and J 0 bases, leaving 16 bases between the germline ends. This CDR3 comprises 18 residues. In DNA form, the CDR3 reads TGTGCCAGCAGCTTGGGGACAGCCGTTAAGAGCTCTGGAAACACCATATATTTT. Protein: CASSLGTAVKSSGNTIYF.

The chain couples TRBV18 to TRBJ2-3; unclear D gene. Germline-derived CDR1 and CDR2 are KGHSH and LQKENI. Deletions cut 0 bases from V and 1 base from J, with 11 bases between. The CDR3 length is 16 residues. The CDR3 DNA reads TGTGCCAGCTCACCACCCCGGCTGGGCGGCACAGATACGCAGTATTTT. As protein: CASSPPRLGGTDTQYF.

The gene calls are TRBV6-2 or TRBV6-3 and TRBJ2-5; TRBD2 matches 9 bases. Looked up from germline, CDR1 is MNHEY and CDR2 is SVGEGT. J lost 4 bases, V lost 5 bases, and 11 bases had no gene match. The CDR3 is 16 residues long. The CDR3 spells CASSPFQRGAGETQYF. Here the CDR3 DNA reads TGTGCCAGCAGTCCCTTCCAGCGGGGGGCCGGAGAGACCCAGTACTTC.

J is TRBJ2-5 and V is TRBV5-8, with 14 bases fitting TRBD2. V lost 0 bases and J lost 7; bases outside the gene matches: 2. Germline values: CDR1 SGHTS, CDR2 YDEGEE. The CDR3 has 15 residues. The CDR3 DNA reads as TGTGCCAGCAGCTTGGAGGGACTAGCGGGAGTGACCCAGTACTTC. Its translation is CASSLEGLAGVTQYF.

The V call is TRBV21-1, the J call TRBJ1-2; the D call of TRBD1 is as the table states it, not checked on the DNA. TRBV21-1 is termed a pseudogene. This CDR3 is 14 amino acids long. The CDR3 loop is CASSKGDSNYGYTF. The CDR3 bases are TGTGCCAGCAGCAAAGGGGACAGTAACTATGGCTACACCTTC.

The rearrangement joins TRBV12-5 to TRBJ2-7; possible D gene TRBD2, 6 bases. CDR3 length: 12 amino acids. Looked up from germline, CDR1 is LGHNT and CDR2 is FRNRAP. V was trimmed by 5 bases and J by 6 bases, leaving 11 bases between them. CDR3 sequence (DNA): TGTGCTAGTGGTCCGGGAGTAGCCGAGCAGTACTTC. This sequence encodes CASGPGVAEQYF. The complete variable domain, with remaining parts taken from reference TRBV12-5 and TRBJ2-7, reads DARVTQTPRHKVTEMGQEVTMRCQPILGHNTVFWYRQTMMQGLELLAYFRNRAPLDDSGMPKDRFSAEMPDATLATLKIQPSEPRDSAVYFCASGPGVAEQYFGPGTRLTVT.

CDR3 in amino acids: CASSSRDRTPTNYGYTF. CDR3 DNA sequence: TGTGCCAGCAGTTCCCGGGACAGGACACCTACTAACTATGGCTACACCTTC. This chain links TRBV7-2 with TRBJ1-2; 8 bases align to TRBD1. The CDR3 covers 17 residues. The V gene's germline CDR1 is SGHTA and CDR2 FQGNSA. Losses at the gene ends were 6 bases for V and 0 bases for J; bases not matched to a gene: 12. Full variable domain (missing parts from reference TRBV7-2 and TRBJ1-2): GAGVSQSPSNKVTEKGKDVELRCDPISGHTALYWYRQSLGQGLEFLIYFQGNSAPDKSGLPSDRFSAERTGGSVSTLTIQRTQQEDSAVYLCASSSRDRTPTNYGYTFGSGTRLTVV.

Details on this clone: Mismatch with germline at one junction end may stem from a read error. The genes are TRBV11-3 and TRBJ2-1; no reliable D call. Germline V gene lookup returns CDR1 SGHNT and CDR2 YENEEA. The CDR3 is made up of 11 amino acids. CDR3 coding DNA: TGTGCCAGCAGCTCGAGTAATGTGCAGTTCTTC. This gives the protein CASSSSNVQFF. Full variable domain (rest looked up from reference TRBV11-3 and TRBJ2-1): EAGVVQSPRYKIIEKKQPVAFWCNPISGHNTLYWYLQNLGQGPELLIRYENEEAVDDSQLPKDRFSAERLKGVDSTLKIQPAELGDSAVYLCASSSSNVQFFGPGTRLTVL.

A remark on this clone: Sequence at one end of the junction differs from germline and may be a read error. The chain has TRBV6-6 and TRBJ2-3; 9 nucleotides agree with TRBD1. CDR3 length: 14 amino acids. Per the germline V gene, CDR1 is MNHNY and CDR2 is SVGAGI (reference sequence). CDR3 DNA sequence: TGTGCCAGCAGCCGCACAGGGGGCACATATACGCAGTATTTT. It yields the protein CASSRTGGTYTQYF.

The chain uses TRBV5-1 and TRBJ1-4; D is undetermined. Germline CDR1 is SGHRS and CDR2 is YFSETQ. The CDR3 runs to 14 residues. Trimming pared 3 bases from V and 5 bases from J, leaving 11 bases between. CDR3 coding DNA: TGCGCCAGCAGCTCACTAGGGAGGAATGAAAAACTGTTTTTT. This gives the protein CASSSLGRNEKLFF.

This clone showed up just a few times. The chain combines TRBV5-1 with TRBJ2-7, with TRBD2 identical over 7 bases. Germline V gene data show CDR1 as SGHRS and CDR2 as YFSETQ. The CDR3 is 16 residues long. Trimming removed 6 bases from V and 0 bases from J; junction bases left unmatched: 12. As DNA, the CDR3 is TGCGCCAGCAACCCGGGGAGGGGCCCCCTCTCCTACGAGCAGTACTTC. This encodes CASNPGRGPLSYEQYF.

This clone was counted only a few times. The chain joins TRBV5-1 to TRBJ2-5, with 9 bases fitting TRBD1. The V and J ends lost 2 bases and 6 bases, in that order; junction bases with no gene match: 2. CDR1 SGHRS and CDR2 YFSETQ come from the germline V gene. The CDR3 totals 13 residues. The CDR3 DNA is TGCGCCAGCAGCTTAGGGACAGGGAAGACCCAGTACTTC. It codes for CASSLGTGKTQYF.

V is TRBV6-5 and J is TRBJ2-7, with 9 bases aligning to TRBD1. This CDR3 is 14 amino acids long. CDR1 and CDR2 (germline): MNHEY, SVGAGI. J gave up 5 bases and V 7 bases, and 9 bases lay outside the gene matches. The CDR3 is CASITRDRDHEQYF. As DNA, the CDR3 is TGTGCCAGCATCACTCGGGACAGGGACCACGAGCAGTACTTC.

This chain uses TRBV6-5 with TRBJ2-7; 7 bases align to TRBD1. The CDR3 totals 13 residues. Germline trimming cut 6 bases from V and 2 bases from J; bases unmatched to any gene: 4. Germline V lookup: CDR1 MNHEY, CDR2 SVGAGI. The CDR3 sequence: CASSRDSTYEQYF. CDR3 in DNA: TGTGCCAGCAGCCGGGACAGCACCTACGAGCAGTACTTC.

This clone was seen only a few times. The CDR3 DNA is TGTGCCAGCAGCCCGGACATTGGGGCCAAAAACATTCAGTACTTC. Its protein is CASSPDIGAKNIQYF. This rearrangement joins TRBV5-4 to TRBJ2-4; TRBD1 might be the D (5 bases). The V and J ends lost 4 bases and 1 base respectively, with 12 bases between them. This CDR3 has 15 residues. Germline CDR1 is SGHNT and CDR2 is YYREEE (reference sequence). The full variable domain, in which reference TRBV5-4 and TRBJ2-4 provide the parts outside the CDR3, is ETGVTQSPTHLIKTRGQQVTLRCSSQSGHNTVSWYQQALGQGPQFIFQYYREEENGRGNFPPRFSGLQFPNYSSELNVNALELDDSALYLCASSPDIGAKNIQYFGAGTRLSVL.

This chain joins TRBV29-1 and TRBJ2-2; 10 bases match TRBD1. V was pared by 2 bases and J by 4 bases, with 16 bases of the junction left unmatched. This CDR3 has 19 amino acids. Germline loops: CDR1 SQVTM, CDR2 ANQGSEA. The CDR3 DNA reads TGCAGCGTTGAACACCTGCACACGACAGGGGGCTTTGGCACCGGGGAGCTGTTTTTT. Protein: CSVEHLHTTGGFGTGELFF.

The genes are TRBV5-6 and TRBJ2-7; 7 bases line up with TRBD2. The germline gives CDR1 SGHDT, CDR2 YYEEEE. J gave up 7 bases and V 3 bases, and 10 bases lay outside the gene matches. There are 14 residues in the CDR3. The CDR3 region has the DNA TGTGCCAGCAGCTCGGGACCGCTCGGGGGGGAGCAGTACTTC. Translating it yields CASSSGPLGGEQYF.

The sample holds one count of this clone. The chain couples TRBV19 to TRBJ1-1, with D unclear. The CDR3 consists of 15 residues. Germline V gene lookup returns CDR1 LNHDA and CDR2 SQIVND (reference sequence). Trimming stripped 1 base from V and 2 bases from J, with 11 bases between. DNA for the CDR3: TGTGCCAGTAGTATAGGACGGGGAAAAAACACTGAAGCTTTCTTT. Protein product: CASSIGRGKNTEAFF.

This clone has at least ten counts. The chain combines TRBV25-1 with TRBJ2-7, with a possible D match to TRBD2 (6 bases). The CDR3 has 14 amino acids. Germline CDR1 MGHDK, CDR2 SYGVNS. Trimming took 3 bases from V and 7 from J, leaving 16 bases between them. In nucleotides, the CDR3 is TGTGCCAGCAGTGACCCTTCGGAGGGCTGGGAGCAGTACTTC. This encodes CASSDPSEGWEQYF.

V and J are TRBV28 and TRBJ2-1; D may be TRBD2 (5 bases). Trimming removed 2 bases from V and 13 bases from J, with 18 bases in between. This CDR3 contains 14 residues. Per the germline V gene, CDR1 is MDHEN and CDR2 is SYDVKM. CDR3 sequence (DNA): TGTGCCAGCAGTTTAGCCCACGGGGTCAGAGAACAGTTCTTC. It codes for CASSLAHGVREQFF.

The rearrangement joins TRBV27 to TRBJ1-1; D perhaps matches TRBD1 (6 bases). Per the germline V gene, CDR1 is MNHEY and CDR2 is SMNVEV (reference sequence). The CDR3 is 14 amino acids. V shed 3 bases and J shed 4 bases, with 12 bases lying between them. DNA for the CDR3: TGTGCCAGCAGTTTCGGGGGGCGGAGCACTGAAGCTTTCTTT. This sequence encodes CASSFGGRSTEAFF.

This chain links TRBV5-4 with TRBJ2-1, with TRBD1 matching 7 bases. Germline loops: CDR1 SGHNT, CDR2 YYREEE (reference sequence). The CDR3 runs 15 residues. Trimming cost V 6 bases and J 7 bases; bases outside gene matches: 13. The CDR3 is CASTSPTGSYNEQFF. CDR3 sequence (DNA): TGTGCCAGCACCTCGCCGACAGGGAGCTATAATGAGCAGTTCTTC. The variable domain in full, with the rest retrieved from reference TRBV5-4 and TRBJ2-1, is ETGVTQSPTHLIKTRGQQVTLRCSSQSGHNTVSWYQQALGQGPQFIFQYYREEENGRGNFPPRFSGLQFPNYSSELNVNALELDDSALYLCASTSPTGSYNEQFFGPGTRLTVL.

This CDR3 is CASSLRLAGGQETQYF. The CDR3 DNA sequence: TGTGCCAGCAGCTTAAGACTAGCGGGGGGCCAAGAGACCCAGTACTTC. This chain uses TRBV7-8 with TRBJ2-5; 13 bases fit TRBD2. Germline trimming cut 2 bases from V and 1 base from J; bases unmatched to any gene: 1. Per germline, CDR1 SGHVS and CDR2 FQNEAQ. There are 16 residues in the CDR3.

This rearrangement joins TRBV6-1 to TRBJ2-4; 11 positions agree with TRBD1. Per the germline V gene, CDR1 is MNHNS and CDR2 is SASEGT. Germline trimming cut 2 bases from V and 2 bases from J; bases unmatched to any gene: 2. CDR3 size: 16 residues. As DNA, the CDR3 is TGTGCCAGCAGTGAACGGACAGGGGGCTCCAAAAACATTCAGTACTTC. This encodes CASSERTGGSKNIQYF.

The rearrangement uses TRBV6-5 and TRBJ2-7; 8 bases line up with TRBD2. This CDR3 is 13 amino acids long. Trimming removed 6 bases from V and 5 bases from J; junction bases left unmatched: 6. CDR1 is MNHEY and CDR2 is SVGAGI in the germline V gene. The CDR3 reads CASRTRRGDEQYF. CDR3 bases: TGTGCCAGCAGGACAAGGCGGGGGGACGAGCAGTACTTC.

The V gene is TRBV5-4, the J gene TRBJ1-2; maybe TRBD1 (5 bases). Germline CDR1 reads SGHNT; CDR2 reads YYREEE (reference sequence). The CDR3 extends over 13 amino acids. The V end lost 4 bases, the J end lost 6 bases, and 13 bases lay between the germline ends. In DNA form, the CDR3 reads TGTGCCAGCAGCAATTTTCAGGGTGATGGCTACACCTTC. It codes for CASSNFQGDGYTF.